One sample yielded the 11 T cell receptor beta chains listed below, sequenced in a study of shared clonotypes between healthy human individuals. The table came from immunoSEQ multiplex PCR; TCRdb's copy has only in-frame clones and leaves some out. The sample yields some 2.3 million clones, 93% seen once. Specimen: naive CD4+ T cells from PBMCs. As for subset: CD45RA+ positively selected. These receptors all come from a man in his late teens or twenties in good health. Some clones in this sample may be carry-over from other donors' samples.

This chain connects TRBV7-3 to TRBJ2-2, with 10 positions matching TRBD2. The CDR3 has 16 amino acids. The V segment lost 5 bases and the J segment 6 bases; nucleotides outside the gene matches: 9. The germline V gene encodes CDR1 SGHTA and CDR2 FQGTGA. CDR3 region: CASSPVVAGGSGELFF. The CDR3 bases are TGTGCCAGCAGCCCGGTGGTAGCGGGAGGATCCGGGGAGCTGTTTTTT.

J is TRBJ1-4 and V is TRBV7-2, with D unclear. In germline, CDR1 is SGHTA, CDR2 FQGNSA. Between the trimmed V and J ends, which lost 1 base and 8 bases, there was a span of 14 bases. This CDR3 is built from 15 residues. In DNA form, the CDR3 reads TGTGCCAGCAGCTTAGAGTGGAGCTTTCCCGAAAAACTGTTTTTT. Translated, it gives CASSLEWSFPEKLFF.

V is TRBV11-3 and J is TRBJ2-1, with D perhaps TRBD1 (5 bases). V dropped 0 bases and J dropped 10 bases, with 7 bases sitting between them. CDR3 length: 12 amino acids. Germline assignment: CDR1 SGHNT and CDR2 YENEEA. CDR3 sequence reads: CASSLDPGEQFF. The DNA of the CDR3 is TGTGCCAGCAGCTTAGACCCAGGGGAGCAGTTCTTC.

The rearrangement uses TRBV6-1 and TRBJ2-3, with TRBD1 identical over 9 bases. The germline V gene encodes CDR1 MNHNS and CDR2 SASEGT. J lost 1 base, V lost 2 bases, and 7 bases had no gene match. The CDR3 sequence is 17 residues long. In nucleotides, the CDR3 is TGTGCCAGCAGTGAACGGACAGGGGTAGGTCGCACAGATACGCAGTATTTT. This encodes CASSERTGVGRTDTQYF.

The rearrangement links TRBV6-6 to TRBJ1-5; TRBD1 aligns across 9 bases. Germline CDR1 reads MNHNY; CDR2 reads SVGAGI (reference sequence). This CDR3 region has 14 residues. J gave up 6 bases and V 7 bases, and 7 bases lay outside the gene matches. The CDR3, as DNA: TGTGCCAGCACCCTAGGGACAGGGCTTCAGCCCCAGCATTTT. Its protein product is CASTLGTGLQPQHF.

This chain links TRBV5-1 with TRBJ2-7; D possibly corresponds to TRBD2 (5 bases). CDR1 is SGHRS, CDR2 YFSETQ, per germline. Trimming stripped 0 bases from V and 2 bases from J, with 12 bases between. CDR3 length equals 15 residues. CDR3 sequence (DNA): TGCGCCAGCAGCTTGGCGGTGGGAGCTACCTACGAGCAGTACTTC. It is translated as CASSLAVGATYEQYF.

This clone turned up a few times. The V gene is TRBV14, the J gene TRBJ1-1, with TRBD1 identical over 7 bases. CDR1 and CDR2 from the germline V gene are SGHDN and FVKESK. The CDR3 spans 15 residues. The ends lost 2 bases at V and 0 bases at J; junction bases unmatched: 3. The CDR3 DNA sequence: TGTGCCAGCAGCCAACGACAGGGTATGAACACTGAAGCTTTCTTT. This translates into CASSQRQGMNTEAFF.

J is TRBJ2-7 and V is TRBV6-5; weak D call: TRBD2 (5 bases). The CDR3 extends over 14 amino acids. Germline V CDR1 and CDR2: MNHEY, SVGAGI. Between the trimmed V and J ends, which lost 7 bases and 2 bases, there was a span of 15 bases. CDR3 sequence: CASTSAGGPYEQYF. The CDR3 nucleotides read TGTGCCAGCACCTCGGCGGGCGGGCCCTACGAGCAGTACTTC.

There are a few counts of this clone. Other DNA sequences within the sample encode an identical CDR3. The chain couples TRBV7-3 to TRBJ1-1; perhaps TRBD1 as D (5 bases). Trimming stripped 6 bases from V and 1 base from J, with 9 bases between. Germline V gene sequence: CDR1 SGHTA, CDR2 FQGTGA. This CDR3 has 13 amino acids. CDR3: CASSQQGNTEAFF. The CDR3 coding sequence is TGTGCCAGCAGTCAGCAGGGGAACACTGAAGCTTTCTTT.

This sequence joins TRBV25-1 and TRBJ2-7; D gene ambiguous. From germline, CDR1 is MGHDK and CDR2 SYGVNS. This CDR3 spans 14 amino acids. The V end lost 0 bases, the J end lost 5 bases, and 11 bases lay between the germline ends. CDR3: CASSEYIRPDEQYF. CDR3 sequence (DNA): TGTGCCAGCAGTGAATATATCAGGCCTGACGAGCAGTACTTC.

The chain is built from TRBV18 and TRBJ1-3, with 10 positions matching TRBD1. The CDR3 is 16 amino acids. In germline, CDR1 is KGHSH, CDR2 LQKENI. Trimming at V came to 5 bases and at J to 0 bases, leaving 4 bases not matched to a gene. The CDR3 spells CASSYGQGDSGNTIYF. The CDR3 DNA reads TGTGCCAGCTCATACGGACAGGGGGACTCTGGAAACACCATATATTTT. Full variable domain (missing parts from reference TRBV18 and TRBJ1-3): NAGVMQNPRHLVRRRGQEARLRCSPMKGHSHVYWYRQLPEEGLKFMVYLQKENIIDESGMPKERFSAEFPKEGPSILRIQQVVRGDSAAYFCASSYGQGDSGNTIYFGEGSWLTVV.